These 10 T cell receptor beta chains originate from one sample sequenced in a study of shared clonotypes between healthy human individuals. Clones were sequenced by immunoSEQ multiplex PCR, and TCRdb holds only the in-frame ones, with some missing. The sample has millions of clones; more than 85% are singletons. Positively selected for CCR7, the CD45RO-negative cells used as naive CD8 cells excluded terminally differentiated effector memory CD45RA+ cells. The sequenced sample consisted of naive CD8+ T cells from PBMCs. These receptors were taken from a man between 18 and 35 years old in good health. Some clones in this sample may be carry-over from other donors' samples.

The V call is TRBV5-1, the J call TRBJ2-7; 9 bases align to TRBD2. The junction had 3 bases not matched to a gene; V was cut back by 5 bases and J by 3 bases. CDR3 length: 13 residues. Germline CDR1 and CDR2: SGHRS and YFSETQ. Here the CDR3 reads CASRLAGHYEQYF. The CDR3 DNA reads as TGCGCCAGCAGGCTAGCGGGACACTACGAGCAGTACTTC.

The V gene is TRBV10-3, the J gene TRBJ1-1; 9 nucleotides line up with TRBD1. Germline V lookup: CDR1 ENHRY, CDR2 SYGVKD. The length of the CDR3 is 15 residues. The V segment lost 4 bases and the J segment 7 bases; nucleotides outside the gene matches: 10. This CDR3 is CAISVWDREGNEAFF. The CDR3 DNA follows: TGTGCCATCAGTGTTTGGGACAGGGAAGGAAATGAAGCTTTCTTT.

As concerns this clone: This CDR3 is also generated by other DNA sequences in the sample. CDR3 protein: CASSDNYEQYF. In DNA form, the CDR3 reads TGTGCCAGCAGTGATAACTACGAGCAGTACTTC. The chain combines TRBV28 with TRBJ2-7; D not resolved. The V gene's germline CDR1 is MDHEN and CDR2 SYDVKM. V lost 5 bases and J lost 3, with 5 bases in between. CDR3 length equals 11 residues.

The chain couples TRBV14 to TRBJ2-7, with 9 nucleotides matching TRBD1. Germline assignment: CDR1 SGHDN and CDR2 FVKESK. The CDR3 runs 14 residues. The trim removed 4 bases at V and 7 bases at J, leaving 8 bases unmatched. The CDR3 is CASSRTGGPDEQYF. As DNA, the CDR3 is TGTGCCAGCAGCCGTACAGGGGGCCCTGATGAGCAGTACTTC.

The chain links TRBV11-2 to TRBJ2-7; TRBD2 matches at 8 bases. Trimming at V came to 5 bases and at J to 2 bases, leaving 5 bases not matched to a gene. From germline, CDR1 is SGHAT and CDR2 FQNNGV. The CDR3 spans 14 residues. The CDR3 coding sequence is TGTGCCAGCAGCGTTGGACTAGCAGCCTACGAGCAGTACTTC. Protein sequence: CASSVGLAAYEQYF.

This clone has a single count. The rearrangement uses TRBV5-1 and TRBJ2-1, with a weak D call TRBD2 (6 bases). The CDR3 length is 16 residues. Germline CDR1 is SGHRS and CDR2 is YFSETQ. Trimming took 2 bases from V and 4 from J, leaving 16 bases between them. The CDR3 DNA is TGCGCCAGCAGCTTAAACCGGGACTCAATTTACAATGAGCAGTTCTTC. Amino acids: CASSLNRDSIYNEQFF.

The J gene is TRBJ1-5, the V gene TRBV11-2; unclear D gene. The CDR3 has 14 amino acids. Looked up from germline, CDR1 is SGHAT and CDR2 is FQNNGV. The V gene lost 5 bases and the J gene lost 4 bases, with 12 bases spanning the gap. The CDR3 nucleotides read TGTGCCAGCAGCGCGGGGTACGAGAATCAGCCCCAGCATTTT. This translates into CASSAGYENQPQHF.

The rearrangement uses TRBV6-6 and TRBJ1-1, with 7 bases lining up with TRBD1. The CDR3 has 13 amino acids. Germline trimming cut 4 bases from V and 4 bases from J; bases unmatched to any gene: 3. Looked up from germline, CDR1 is MNHNY and CDR2 is SVGAGI (reference sequence). The CDR3 coding sequence is TGTGCCAGCAGTTCGACAGGGCGCACTGAAGCTTTCTTT. Amino acids: CASSSTGRTEAFF.

The rearrangement uses TRBV29-1 and TRBJ2-7; 8 positions match TRBD2. This CDR3 has 14 residues. Looked up from germline, CDR1 is SQVTM and CDR2 is ANQGSEA. V lost 4 bases and J lost 4; bases outside the gene matches: 9. This chain's CDR3 is CSVVIEREWYEQYF. Written as DNA, the CDR3 is TGCAGCGTTGTTATCGAGCGGGAGTGGTACGAGCAGTACTTC.

The rearrangement joins TRBV6-7 to TRBJ2-7; maybe TRBD2 (6 bases). TRBV6-7 is marked as an open reading frame, function uncertain. The CDR3 is made up of 14 amino acids. V was cut by 0 bases and J by 5 bases, with 11 bases left in between. The CDR3 nucleotides are TGTGCCAGCAGTTACTCGGGACTCCATGACGAGCAGTACTTC. It yields the protein CASSYSGLHDEQYF.